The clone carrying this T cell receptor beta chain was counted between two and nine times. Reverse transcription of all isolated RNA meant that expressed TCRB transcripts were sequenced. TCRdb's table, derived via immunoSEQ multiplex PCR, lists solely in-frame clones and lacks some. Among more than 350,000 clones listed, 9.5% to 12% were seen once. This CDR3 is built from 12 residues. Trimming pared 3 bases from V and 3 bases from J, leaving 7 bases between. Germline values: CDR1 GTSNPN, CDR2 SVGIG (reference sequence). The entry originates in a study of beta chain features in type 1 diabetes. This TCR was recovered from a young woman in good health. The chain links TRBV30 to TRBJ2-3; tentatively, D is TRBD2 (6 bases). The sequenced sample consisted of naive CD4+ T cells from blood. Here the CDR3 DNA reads TGTGCCTGGAGCGGGACTACAGATACGCAGTATTTT. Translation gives CAWSGTTDTQYF.